These 14 T cell receptor beta chains were all obtained from the same sample, sequenced in a study of glioma-infiltrating T cells after dendritic cell vaccination. Libraries were prepared by immunoSEQ multiplex PCR; TCRdb keeps only in-frame clonotypes and omits some of them. The sample includes about 95,000 clones, about 84% of them seen just once. The input for sequencing was blood, taken before dendritic cell vaccination. These receptors originate from a human donor with glioblastoma.

This chain connects TRBV11-3 to TRBJ2-7, with a weak D call TRBD2 (6 bases). Trimming stripped 3 bases from V and 3 bases from J, with 9 bases between. This CDR3 is built from 13 residues. Germline V gene lookup returns CDR1 SGHNT and CDR2 YENEEA. As DNA, the CDR3 is TGTGCCAGCAGCTTGGTGGGAGGCTACGAGCAGTACTTC. Its translation: CASSLVGGYEQYF.

The rearrangement joins TRBV5-1 to TRBJ2-7; 8 nucleotides match TRBD1. Losses at the gene ends were 2 bases for V and 4 bases for J; bases not matched to a gene: 5. This CDR3 region has 14 residues. The germline V gene has CDR1 SGHRS and CDR2 YFSETQ. The CDR3, as DNA: TGCGCCAGCAGCTTTGACAGGGGAGGTTACGAGCAGTACTTC. Encoded protein: CASSFDRGGYEQYF.

The rearrangement links TRBV5-1 to TRBJ1-1; D possibly corresponds to TRBD1 (6 bases). Between the trimmed V and J ends, which lost 0 bases and 9 bases, there was a span of 6 bases. Germline V gives CDR1 SGHRS, CDR2 YFSETQ. The CDR3 consists of 11 residues. The CDR3 loop reads CASSLGDKAFF. The CDR3 coding sequence is TGCGCCAGCAGCTTGGGGGACAAAGCTTTCTTT.

This chain joins TRBV19 and TRBJ2-7, with 9 bases lining up with TRBD2. Losses at the gene ends were 4 bases for V and 0 bases for J; bases not matched to a gene: 13. Per the germline V gene, CDR1 is LNHDA and CDR2 is SQIVND (reference sequence). This CDR3 contains 18 residues. The CDR3 sequence: CASSRWLASGANSYEQYF. The CDR3 nucleotides read TGTGCCAGTAGTAGGTGGTTGGCTAGCGGGGCTAACTCCTACGAGCAGTACTTC.

The rearrangement links TRBV7-2 to TRBJ1-6; TRBD1 might be the D (6 bases). The CDR3 is made up of 13 amino acids. Trimming cost V 5 bases and J 8 bases, with 10 bases left between them. Germline V CDR1 and CDR2: SGHTA, FQGNSA. The CDR3 region has the DNA TGTGCCAGCAGCGCAACAGGGTATTCACCCCTCCACTTT. Encoded protein: CASSATGYSPLHF.

V usage is TRBV5-1 and J usage is TRBJ2-7, with D perhaps matching TRBD2 (6 bases). The germline V gene has CDR1 SGHRS and CDR2 YFSETQ. Deletions cut 2 bases from V and 2 bases from J, with 11 bases between. The CDR3 contains 14 residues. The CDR3 nucleotides are TGCGCCAGCAGCTTTGGCGGGAACGCCTACGAGCAGTACTTC. It yields the protein CASSFGGNAYEQYF.

V gene TRBV5-1 combines with J gene TRBJ2-5; no clear D gene. Germline CDR1 and CDR2: SGHRS and YFSETQ. V was clipped by 0 bases and J by 5 bases, with 11 bases between them. The CDR3 sequence is 14 residues long. CDR3 sequence (DNA): TGCGCCAGCAGCTTGGTGGGCAGTGGGGAGACCCAGTACTTC. Amino acid sequence: CASSLVGSGETQYF. The whole variable domain, filled in from reference TRBV5-1 and TRBJ2-5, reads KAGVTQTPRYLIKTRGQQVTLSCSPISGHRSVSWYQQTPGQGLQFLFEYFSETQRNKGNFPGRFSGRQFSNSRSEMNVSTLELGDSALYLCASSLVGSGETQYFGPGTRLLVL.

This chain links TRBV30 with TRBJ2-7; no clear D. The germline gives CDR1 GTSNPN, CDR2 SVGIG (reference sequence). The CDR3 has 13 residues. The V and J ends lost 2 bases and 0 bases respectively, with 8 bases between them. DNA for the CDR3: TGTGCCTGGAGTAATTATAGCTCCTACGAGCAGTACTTC. Translated, it gives CAWSNYSSYEQYF.

J is TRBJ2-3 and V is TRBV29-1; TRBD2 aligns across 8 bases. J gave up 1 base and V 1 base, and 7 bases lay outside the gene matches. CDR1 is SQVTM and CDR2 is ANQGSEA in the germline V gene. The CDR3 is made up of 16 amino acids. The CDR3 spells CSVEGGTREGTDTQYF. CDR3 in DNA: TGCAGCGTTGAAGGCGGGACTAGGGAGGGCACAGATACGCAGTATTTT.

This chain uses TRBV2 with TRBJ1-1; D unclear. The germline V gene encodes CDR1 SNHLY and CDR2 FYNNEI. This CDR3 has 12 amino acids. The V and J ends lost 4 bases and 7 bases respectively, with 10 bases between them. As DNA, the CDR3 is TGTGCCAGCAGTGCAAACAGTAATGAAGCTTTCTTT. It encodes CASSANSNEAFF.

V usage is TRBV7-9 and J usage is TRBJ2-5; TRBD2 might be the D (7 bases). Trimming pared 4 bases from V and 5 bases from J, leaving 11 bases between. Germline values: CDR1 SEHNR, CDR2 FQNEAQ (reference sequence). This CDR3 contains 13 residues. The CDR3 DNA reads as TGTGCCAGCAGCTGGAGGGGGGGTGAGACCCAGTACTTC. Translating it yields CASSWRGGETQYF.

This chain links TRBV11-2 with TRBJ2-1, with 7 bases lining up with TRBD1. CDR1 SGHAT and CDR2 FQNNGV come from the germline V gene. This CDR3 contains 17 residues. V lost 5 bases to trimming and J lost 3 bases; unmatched junction nucleotides: 13. CDR3 amino acids: CASSVGHRQGVYNEQFF. CDR3 in DNA: TGTGCCAGCAGCGTAGGCCATCGACAGGGCGTCTACAATGAGCAGTTCTTC.

The chain carries TRBV2 and TRBJ2-7; 11 positions agree with TRBD1. The CDR3 runs to 14 residues. The V gene's germline CDR1 is SNHLY and CDR2 FYNNEI. The V and J ends lost 6 bases and 6 bases, in that order; junction bases with no gene match: 7. CDR3 region: CASRQDRGPGEQYF. The CDR3 coding sequence is TGTGCCAGCAGGCAGGACAGGGGGCCGGGCGAGCAGTACTTC.

The table lists this clone with a count of one. The chain recombines TRBV7-9 with TRBJ1-1, with TRBD1 identical over 8 bases. Germline CDR1 is SEHNR and CDR2 is FQNEAQ (reference sequence). Unmatched junction bases numbered 9, after V lost 5 bases and J lost 1 base. This CDR3 is 16 amino acids long. CDR3 nucleotides: TGTGCCAGCAGCACCCGACAGGGGCCTCAGAACACTGAAGCTTTCTTT. It is translated as CASSTRQGPQNTEAFF.